Reported below is one T cell receptor beta chain. The data belong to a study of shared clonotypes between healthy human individuals. Libraries were prepared by immunoSEQ multiplex PCR; TCRdb keeps only in-frame clonotypes and omits some of them. The repertoire holds more than 2,000,000 clones, with around 94% as singletons. V lost 3 bases and J lost 2; bases outside the gene matches: 5. The CDR3 runs 16 residues. The germline gives CDR1 SEHNR, CDR2 FQNEAQ (reference sequence). This sequence originates from a young man in good health. The sequencing sample was made of naive CD4+ T cells sorted from blood. Subset: CD45RA+ positively selected. The rearrangement joins TRBV7-9 to TRBJ2-1; 9 bases agree with TRBD2. The CDR3 nucleotides are TGTGCCAGCAGCTTGCTAGCGGGACTCCCCTACAATGAGCAGTTCTTC. It translates to CASSLLAGLPYNEQFF.